This T cell receptor beta chain was sequenced during a study of shared clonotypes between healthy human individuals. CDR3 length: 14 residues. The trim removed 3 bases at V and 8 bases at J, leaving 3 bases unmatched. The germline V gene has CDR1 MDHEN and CDR2 SYDVKM. Of note for this clone: What it binds is not known.

Whole-study findings and limits: Specimens sampled were limited to blood, with tissue repertoires likely differing.

The table came from immunoSEQ multiplex PCR; TCRdb's copy has only in-frame clones and leaves some out. The sample contains 950,000 to 1,100,000 clones, around 74% of which appear only once. The study enrolled healthy HIV-negative adults without recent acute infections or vaccinations as donors. The TCR was taken from a young man in good health. The sample was memory CD4+ T cells sorted from blood. Subset: CD45RA-negative fraction. This chain connects TRBV28 to TRBJ1-4; 10 nucleotides match TRBD1. CDR3 amino acids: CASSLGTGVEKLFF. CDR3 coding DNA: TGTGCCAGCAGTTTGGGGACAGGGGTGGAAAAACTGTTTTTT.